This T cell receptor beta chain was observed in a study of T cell responses to AZD1222 COVID-19 vaccine. The CDR3 is made up of 14 amino acids. Looked up from germline, CDR1 is SGDLS and CDR2 is YYNGEE. The V end was cut by 0 bases, the J end by 1 base, with 5 bases between. Sequencing used immunoSEQ multiplex PCR; TCRdb keeps in-frame clones, though not all of them. The sample lists approximately 150,000 clones, 91% seen once, with 1.1% to 1.5% in the top ten. The sample in question was peripheral blood, obtained on day 0 of AZD1222 vaccination. This receptor was identified in an adult in good health. The chain links TRBV9 to TRBJ1-3, with unresolved D. The CDR3 DNA reads TGTGCCAGCAGCGTAGGACAATCTGGAAACACCATATATTTT. It yields the protein CASSVGQSGNTIYF. Together with reference TRBV9 and TRBJ1-3, the CDR3 gives the full variable domain: DSGVTQTPKHLITATGQRVTLRCSPRSGDLSVYWYQQSLDQGLQFLIQYYNGEERAKGNILERFSAQQFPDLHSELNLSSLELGDSALYFCASSVGQSGNTIYFGEGSWLTVV.